This T cell receptor (beta chain) is from a study of B cell selection in AIRE deficiency. Points on this clone: Its target is unknown.

Deletions cut 2 bases from V and 2 bases from J, with 13 bases between. The germline V gene has CDR1 KGHSH and CDR2 LQKENI. This CDR3 has 15 amino acids. Original data processing: Roughly 110,000 patient and 1.3x10^5 or so healthy donor in-frame TCRbeta sequences came from conventional T cells. The data were produced by immunoSEQ multiplex PCR, yet TCRdb's version contains in-frame clones alone and is incomplete. V and J calls plus clone size are reproduced from that table; the DNA served to infer D and trimming. The sample carries about 23,000 clones, 95% to 98% recorded once. Study findings and constraints: Shared Treg sequences were biased toward short CDR3s with few non-templated nucleotide insertions. Of a few thousand shared Treg TCRbeta sequences, roughly 33% were healthy-only, approximately 10% patient-only.

Conventional CD4 T cells were sorted as CD4+CD127+ cells. The rearrangement links TRBV18 to TRBJ2-7; TRBD1 is a possible D gene (6 bases). The TCR originated in a human donor with AIRE deficiency. Sequencing was performed on conventional CD4+ T cells sorted from PBMCs. The CDR3 here is CASSPLTGSAYEQYF. In nucleotides, the CDR3 is TGTGCCAGCTCACCATTAACAGGGTCCGCCTACGAGCAGTACTTC.